One and the same sample provided the 19 T cell receptor beta chains below, sequenced in a study of technical replicates of blood from a handful of donors. Only in-frame clones appear in the TCRdb table, and some are missing; sequencing was by immunoSEQ multiplex PCR. Of 60,000 to 85,000 clones listed, approximately 93% are singletons. The sample taken for sequencing was T cells isolated from PBMCs. These receptors all stem from a human donor in good health.

This rearrangement joins TRBV6-1 to TRBJ1-4, with D possibly matching TRBD1 (5 bases). V lost 3 bases and J 4 bases, leaving 12 bases between the germline ends. In germline, CDR1 is MNHNS, CDR2 SASEGT. The length of the CDR3 is 15 residues. The CDR3 nucleotides read TGTGCCAGCAGTGATTCGGGGGGTGTTAATGAAAAACTGTTTTTT. This gives the protein CASSDSGGVNEKLFF.

The chain recombines TRBV4-3 with TRBJ1-1; the D is unclear. The germline gives CDR1 LGHNA, CDR2 YSLEER. The length of the CDR3 is 13 residues. V was clipped by 0 bases and J by 4 bases, with 6 bases between them. CDR3 loop: CASSQDRGTEAFF. The CDR3 DNA sequence: TGCGCCAGCAGCCAAGACCGGGGCACTGAAGCTTTCTTT.

The rearrangement joins TRBV5-5 to TRBJ1-5; perhaps TRBD1 as D (5 bases). The germline CDR1 and CDR2 sequences are SGHKS and YYEKEE (reference sequence). V lost 4 bases, J lost 7 bases, and 12 bases lay in between. The CDR3 is made up of 13 amino acids. For the CDR3, the DNA is TGTGCCAGCAGCCTTGAAGGGGAACAGCCCCAGCATTTT. It specifies CASSLEGEQPQHF.

V gene TRBV2 combines with J gene TRBJ2-7; no reliable D call. In germline, CDR1 is SNHLY, CDR2 FYNNEI. CDR3 length: 14 residues. Trimming took off 3 bases at V and 4 bases at J, with 13 bases between the two ends. The CDR3: CASSESANRYEQYF. The CDR3 DNA follows: TGTGCCAGCAGTGAGAGCGCGAACCGGTACGAGCAGTACTTC.

This chain connects TRBV27 to TRBJ1-2; TRBD1 agrees at 7 bases. The germline gives CDR1 MNHEY, CDR2 SMNVEV (reference sequence). This CDR3 comprises 13 residues. V lost 10 bases and J lost 4; bases outside the gene matches: 9. The CDR3 DNA reads as TGTGCCACCCACCGACCAGGGGGCTATGGCTACACCTTC. Amino acids: CATHRPGGYGYTF.

The V call is TRBV9, the J call TRBJ2-2; 11 bases are shared with TRBD2. The CDR3 length is 16 residues. The germline V gene encodes CDR1 SGDLS and CDR2 YYNGEE. The ends lost 2 bases at V and 1 base at J; junction bases unmatched: 1. The CDR3 DNA sequence: TGTGCCAGCAGCGTCCTAGCGGGAGGGAACACCGGGGAGCTGTTTTTT. This gives the protein CASSVLAGGNTGELFF.

The chain has TRBV2 and TRBJ1-2; D not resolved. CDR3 size: 15 residues. CDR1 is SNHLY, CDR2 FYNNEI, per germline. V was clipped by 3 bases and J by 5 bases, with 16 bases between them. CDR3 bases: TGTGCCAGCAGTGAGGACCGCGGGTACGGGTATGGCTACACCTTC. Its translation is CASSEDRGYGYGYTF.

The chain recombines TRBV7-9 with TRBJ2-7; the D gene is possibly TRBD1 (6 bases). Germline assignment: CDR1 SEHNR and CDR2 FQNEAQ (reference sequence). With 3 bases removed from V and 4 bases from J, the gap between germline ends came to 16 bases. The CDR3 is made up of 15 amino acids. CDR3 nucleotides: TGTGCCAGCAGCTTTACAGGGTCAACACTATACGAGCAGTACTTC. It yields the protein CASSFTGSTLYEQYF.

The chain recombines TRBV7-9 with TRBJ2-7; maybe TRBD2 (6 bases). CDR1 and CDR2 (germline): SEHNR, FQNEAQ (reference sequence). Trimming pared 4 bases from V and 1 base from J, leaving 11 bases between. There are 14 residues in the CDR3. CDR3 sequence reads: CASSSGLISYEQYF. The DNA for the CDR3 is TGTGCCAGCAGCTCGGGACTTATTTCCTACGAGCAGTACTTC.

The chain has TRBV30 and TRBJ2-1, with D possibly being TRBD1 (6 bases). Trimming cost V 4 bases and J 12 bases, with 25 bases left between them. This CDR3 comprises 15 residues. CDR1 is GTSNPN and CDR2 is SVGIG in the germline V gene (reference sequence). CDR3 residues: CAWNFHKGDPNTQFF. DNA of the CDR3: TGTGCCTGGAATTTCCACAAGGGGGACCCCAACACGCAGTTCTTC.

The rearrangement joins TRBV28 to TRBJ2-7; 9 bases match TRBD1. V shed 5 bases and J 10 bases; nucleotides not matched to a gene: 9. Germline V gene data show CDR1 as MDHEN and CDR2 as SYDVKM. CDR3 size: 13 residues. The CDR3 DNA sequence: TGTGCCAGCAGTGCTCCGGGACAGGGAATTCAGTACTTC. It codes for CASSAPGQGIQYF.

The chain links TRBV15 to TRBJ1-1, with D unclear. CDR3 length: 13 amino acids. Trimming pared 1 base from V and 7 bases from J, leaving 10 bases between. Germline V gene sequence: CDR1 LNHNV, CDR2 YYDKDF (reference sequence). CDR3 sequence reads: CATSRAPSVEAFF. CDR3 DNA sequence: TGTGCCACCAGCAGAGCCCCCTCCGTTGAAGCTTTCTTT.

The DNA of the CDR3 is TGTGCCAGCAGCCGTATAGCGGGGTCTTACAATGAGCAGTTCTTC. This translates into CASSRIAGSYNEQFF. The chain carries TRBV6-5 and TRBJ2-1, with 8 nucleotides matching TRBD2. Germline values: CDR1 MNHEY, CDR2 SVGAGI. With V trimmed by 6 bases and J by 4 bases, 8 bases remained unmatched. The CDR3 runs 15 residues.

J is TRBJ2-1 and V is TRBV5-4, with a possible D match to TRBD2 (5 bases). There are 12 residues in the CDR3. CDR1 SGHNT and CDR2 YYREEE come from the germline V gene (reference sequence). V gave up 3 bases and J gave up 6 bases, with 7 bases separating them. CDR3 amino acids: CASSSGLNEQFF. The DNA for the CDR3 is TGTGCCAGCAGCTCTGGACTCAATGAGCAGTTCTTC.

J is TRBJ1-2 and V is TRBV2; 9 positions agree with TRBD1. Per germline, CDR1 SNHLY and CDR2 FYNNEI. V gave up 1 base and J gave up 4 bases; unmatched junction bases: 7. The CDR3 length is 16 residues. CDR3 coding DNA: TGTGCCAGCAGTGAAGGGACAGGGGTCCTCTTCTATGGCTACACCTTC. This codes for CASSEGTGVLFYGYTF.

CDR3 in DNA: TGTGCCAGCAGTGGGGGAGTGACCTACGAGCAGTACTTC. Translated, it gives CASSGGVTYEQYF. The V gene is TRBV25-1, the J gene TRBJ2-7; possibly TRBD2 for D (5 bases). V shed 4 bases and J shed 2 bases, with 9 bases lying between them. CDR1 and CDR2 (germline): MGHDK, SYGVNS. The CDR3 totals 13 residues.

The chain links TRBV5-6 to TRBJ2-2; 10 bases match TRBD1. The germline gives CDR1 SGHDT, CDR2 YYEEEE. The CDR3 sequence is 16 residues long. Germline trimming cut 3 bases from V and 8 bases from J; bases unmatched to any gene: 10. CDR3 DNA sequence: TGTGCCAGCAGCTCAGGGACAGGGGTTCTTTTGGGGGAGCTGTTTTTT. It is translated as CASSSGTGVLLGELFF.

The rearrangement links TRBV4-2 to TRBJ2-6; 11 nucleotides line up with TRBD1. The ends lost 0 bases at V and 0 bases at J; junction bases unmatched: 7. This CDR3 comprises 20 residues. The germline CDR1 and CDR2 sequences are LGHNA and YNFKEQ. The CDR3 here is CASSQEGGTGGLSGANVLTF. The CDR3 bases are TGTGCCAGCAGCCAAGAGGGTGGGACAGGGGGTCTCTCTGGGGCCAACGTCCTGACTTTC.

CDR3 protein: CASSFGLAGSTGELFF. CDR3 nucleotides: TGTGCCAGCAGTTTCGGACTAGCGGGAAGCACCGGGGAGCTGTTTTTT. The rearrangement joins TRBV27 to TRBJ2-2, with TRBD2 matching over 12 bases. The length of the CDR3 is 16 residues. Germline CDR1 reads MNHEY; CDR2 reads SMNVEV (reference sequence). Trimming at V came to 3 bases and at J to 4 bases, leaving 3 bases not matched to a gene.